Listed below are T cell receptor beta chains from one sample, sequenced in a study of cytomegalovirus exposure and HLA in healthy donors. Generated by immunoSEQ multiplex PCR, the TCRdb table keeps only in-frame clones and is missing some. The repertoire holds some 96,000 clones, 60% to 80% seen once, with less than 10% in the top ten. Material for sequencing was PBMCs. The origin of the receptors is a female donor in good health and CMV-seronegative. Both conserved end residues are trimmed from each CDR3.

CDR3 protein: ASSLGGTSADTQY
V gene: TRBV27
J gene: TRBJ2-3

CDR3 protein: ASSPRQGSSYEQY
V gene: TRBV5-1
J gene: TRBJ2-7

CDR3 protein: ASSEGPEANEQF
V gene: TRBV6-4
J gene: TRBJ2-1

CDR3 protein: ASSLMQGMDTEAF
V gene: TRBV7-6
J gene: TRBJ1-1

CDR3 protein: ASSPQGLVGDTQY
V gene: TRBV7-9
J gene: TRBJ2-3

CDR3 protein: ASSFRDRDNEQF
V gene: TRBV27
J gene: TRBJ2-1

CDR3 protein: ASSPDRGRTEAF
V gene: TRBV4-3
J gene: TRBJ1-1

CDR3 protein: ASSLESARGLGEAF
V gene: TRBV7-3
J gene: TRBJ1-1

CDR3 protein: AISYLGSNEQF
V gene: TRBV10-3
J gene: TRBJ2-1

CDR3 protein: AWSNIGGIIGEQY
V gene: TRBV30
J gene: TRBJ2-7

CDR3 protein: AGGLAGTTQETQY
V gene: TRBV6-1
J gene: TRBJ2-5

CDR3 protein: ASSPDSSFGEKLF
V gene: TRBV18
J gene: TRBJ1-4

CDR3 protein: ASSQDPPTSGPYNEQF
V gene: TRBV4-1
J gene: TRBJ2-1

CDR3 protein: AISPQGTDTQY
V gene: TRBV10-3
J gene: TRBJ2-3

CDR3 protein: AWSGNSGGTYFSYEQY
V gene: TRBV30
J gene: TRBJ2-7

CDR3 protein: ASSSPARLAKNIQY
V gene: TRBV28
J gene: TRBJ2-4

CDR3 protein: ASSYPGRTTSYGYT
V gene: TRBV6-7
J gene: TRBJ1-2

CDR3 protein: ASMNRRNEQY
V gene: TRBV7-9
J gene: TRBJ2-7

CDR3 protein: ASSPLVSTDTQY
V gene: TRBV5-6
J gene: TRBJ2-3

CDR3 protein: ASSASGSSYEQY
V gene: TRBV7-2
J gene: TRBJ2-7

CDR3 protein: ASSSSGSGDEQF
V gene: TRBV28
J gene: TRBJ2-1

CDR3 protein: ASSLEGQVYSNQPQH
V gene: TRBV7-2
J gene: TRBJ1-5

CDR3 protein: ASSGVAGTLSSYEQY
V gene: TRBV5-8
J gene: TRBJ2-7

CDR3 protein: ASSQDPTSVTSYEQY
V gene: TRBV4-3
J gene: TRBJ2-7

CDR3 protein: ASSWDLGGGQPQH
V gene: TRBV6-6
J gene: TRBJ1-5

CDR3 protein: ASSLALPGGTEAF
V gene: TRBV7-2
J gene: TRBJ1-1

CDR3 protein: ASSPRLTPSSYEQY
V gene: TRBV9
J gene: NA

CDR3 protein: ASSIAWTGANQPQH
V gene: TRBV19
J gene: TRBJ1-5

CDR3 protein: ASGRDTASYEQY
V gene: TRBV5-1
J gene: TRBJ2-7

CDR3 protein: ASNAPGRTYEQY
V gene: TRBV7-8
J gene: TRBJ2-7

CDR3 protein: ASSPDLVGVPQH
V gene: TRBV27
J gene: TRBJ1-5

CDR3 protein: ASSTAATSVREQF
V gene: TRBV28
J gene: TRBJ2-1

CDR3 protein: AWSGPETGKNGYT
V gene: TRBV30
J gene: TRBJ1-2

CDR3 protein: AWDSGLAVINEQF
V gene: TRBV30
J gene: TRBJ2-1

CDR3 protein: ASSLSPTYSNQPQH
V gene: TRBV27
J gene: TRBJ1-5

CDR3 protein: ASSPSGRVNTGELF
V gene: TRBV2
J gene: TRBJ2-2

CDR3 protein: ASSRGTSERNTGELF
V gene: TRBV7-7
J gene: TRBJ2-2

CDR3 protein: ASSLGQGRNTEAF
V gene: TRBV11-3
J gene: TRBJ1-1

CDR3 protein: ASSSWGGAQETQY
V gene: TRBV6-1
J gene: TRBJ2-5

CDR3 protein: ASSPSGETGELF
V gene: TRBV6-5
J gene: TRBJ2-2

CDR3 protein: ASSPGGKYEQY
V gene: TRBV11-3
J gene: TRBJ2-7

CDR3 protein: ASSPQTGYQETQY
V gene: TRBV18
J gene: TRBJ2-5

CDR3 protein: ASSSGAGNQPQH
V gene: TRBV19
J gene: TRBJ1-5

CDR3 protein: ASSLALAGAQETQY
V gene: TRBV7-8
J gene: TRBJ2-5

CDR3 protein: ASHLSGGETQY
V gene: TRBV7-8
J gene: TRBJ2-5

CDR3 protein: SVEELPDRPFAGSYT
V gene: TRBV29-1
J gene: TRBJ1-2

CDR3 protein: ASSSGGPGNTIY
V gene: TRBV5-1
J gene: TRBJ1-3

CDR3 protein: ASSLGQGSTEAF
V gene: TRBV10-1
J gene: TRBJ1-1

CDR3 protein: ASSRLKLITDTQY
V gene: TRBV4-1
J gene: TRBJ2-3

CDR3 protein: ASSGQVGNTEAF
V gene: TRBV9
J gene: TRBJ1-1

CDR3 protein: ASSASGTGQETQY
V gene: TRBV6-1
J gene: TRBJ2-5

CDR3 protein: ASRIDRGTEAF
V gene: TRBV6-5
J gene: TRBJ1-1

CDR3 protein: ASSQVEGNYGYT
V gene: TRBV4-1
J gene: TRBJ1-2

CDR3 protein: ASRELAGGPYEQF
V gene: TRBV6-1
J gene: TRBJ2-1

CDR3 protein: ATSRVTGTGMFRETQY
V gene: TRBV15
J gene: TRBJ2-5